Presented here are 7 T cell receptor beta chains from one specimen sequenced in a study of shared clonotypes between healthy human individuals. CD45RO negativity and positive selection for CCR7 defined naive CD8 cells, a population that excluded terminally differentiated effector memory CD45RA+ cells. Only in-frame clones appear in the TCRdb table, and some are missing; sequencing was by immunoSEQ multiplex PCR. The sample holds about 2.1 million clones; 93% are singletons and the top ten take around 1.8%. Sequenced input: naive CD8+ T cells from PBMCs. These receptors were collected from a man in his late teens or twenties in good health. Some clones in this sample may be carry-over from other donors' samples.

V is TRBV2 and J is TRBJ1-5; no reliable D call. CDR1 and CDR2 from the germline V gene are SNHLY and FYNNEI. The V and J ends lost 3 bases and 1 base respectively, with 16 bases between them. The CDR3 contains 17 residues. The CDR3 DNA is TGTGCCAGCAGTGACCCACGTAGACCCTTGAGCAATCAGCCCCAGCATTTT. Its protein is CASSDPRRPLSNQPQHF.

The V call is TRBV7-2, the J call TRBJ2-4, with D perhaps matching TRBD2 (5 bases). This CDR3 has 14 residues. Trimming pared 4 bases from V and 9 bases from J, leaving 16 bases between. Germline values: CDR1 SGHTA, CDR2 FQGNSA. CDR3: CASSSRERDSIQYF. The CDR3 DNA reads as TGTGCCAGCAGCTCACGGGAACGGGATAGCATTCAGTACTTC. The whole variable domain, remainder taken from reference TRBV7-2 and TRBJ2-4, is GAGVSQSPSNKVTEKGKDVELRCDPISGHTALYWYRQSLGQGLEFLIYFQGNSAPDKSGLPSDRFSAERTGGSVSTLTIQRTQQEDSAVYLCASSSRERDSIQYFGAGTRLSVL.

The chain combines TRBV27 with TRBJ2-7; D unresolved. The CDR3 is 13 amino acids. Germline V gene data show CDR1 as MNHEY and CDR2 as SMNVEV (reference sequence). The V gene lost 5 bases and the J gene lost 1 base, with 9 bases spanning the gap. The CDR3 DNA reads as TGTGCCAGCAGTGAGTCGACTTCCTACGAGCAGTACTTC. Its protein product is CASSESTSYEQYF.

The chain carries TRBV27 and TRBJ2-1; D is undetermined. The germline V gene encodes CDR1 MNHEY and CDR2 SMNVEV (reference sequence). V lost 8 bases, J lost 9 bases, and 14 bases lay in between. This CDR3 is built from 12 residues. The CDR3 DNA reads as TGTGCCAGCTGCCCGCCAGGTCGTGAGCAGTTCTTC. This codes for CASCPPGREQFF.

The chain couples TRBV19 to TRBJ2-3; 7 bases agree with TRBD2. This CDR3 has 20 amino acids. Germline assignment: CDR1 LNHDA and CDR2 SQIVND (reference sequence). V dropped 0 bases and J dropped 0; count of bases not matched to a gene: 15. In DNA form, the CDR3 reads TGTGCCAGTAGTATAGATCTATTTTCGCTAGCGGAGTATAGCACAGATACGCAGTATTTT. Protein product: CASSIDLFSLAEYSTDTQYF.

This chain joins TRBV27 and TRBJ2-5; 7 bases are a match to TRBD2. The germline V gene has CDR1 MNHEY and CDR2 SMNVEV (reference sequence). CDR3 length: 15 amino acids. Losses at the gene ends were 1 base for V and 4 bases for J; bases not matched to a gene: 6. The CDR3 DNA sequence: TGTGCCAGCAGTTTATGGAGCGGGACTGGAGAGACCCAGTACTTC. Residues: CASSLWSGTGETQYF.

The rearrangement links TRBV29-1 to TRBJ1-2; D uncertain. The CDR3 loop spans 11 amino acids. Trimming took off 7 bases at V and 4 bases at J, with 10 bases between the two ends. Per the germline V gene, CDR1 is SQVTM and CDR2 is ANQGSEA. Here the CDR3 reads CSGLLPYGYTF. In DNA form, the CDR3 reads TGCAGCGGACTGCTCCCCTATGGCTACACCTTC.